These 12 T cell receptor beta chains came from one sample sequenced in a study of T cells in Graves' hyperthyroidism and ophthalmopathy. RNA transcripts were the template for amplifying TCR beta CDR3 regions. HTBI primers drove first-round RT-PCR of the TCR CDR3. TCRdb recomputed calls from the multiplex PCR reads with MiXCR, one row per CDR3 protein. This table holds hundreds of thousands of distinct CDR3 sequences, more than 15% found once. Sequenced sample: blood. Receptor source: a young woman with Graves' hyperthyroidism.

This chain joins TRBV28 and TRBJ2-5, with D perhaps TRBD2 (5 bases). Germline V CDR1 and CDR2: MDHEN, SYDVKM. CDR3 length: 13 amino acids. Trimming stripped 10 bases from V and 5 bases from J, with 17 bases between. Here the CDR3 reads CATLRSGSETQYF. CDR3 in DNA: TGTGCCACACTAAGGTCGGGATCGGAGACCCAGTACTTC.

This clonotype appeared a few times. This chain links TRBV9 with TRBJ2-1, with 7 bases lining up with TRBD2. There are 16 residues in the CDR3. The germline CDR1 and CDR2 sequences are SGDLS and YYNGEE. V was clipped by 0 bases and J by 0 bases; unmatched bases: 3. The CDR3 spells CASSVEASGSYNEQFF. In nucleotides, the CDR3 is TGTGCCAGCAGCGTAGAGGCTAGCGGCTCCTACAATGAGCAGTTCTTC.

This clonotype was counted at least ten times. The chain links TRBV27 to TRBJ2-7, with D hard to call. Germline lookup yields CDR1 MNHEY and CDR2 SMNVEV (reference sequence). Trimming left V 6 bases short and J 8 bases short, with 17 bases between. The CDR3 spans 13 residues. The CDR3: CASRMAGRGKQYF. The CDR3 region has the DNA TGTGCCAGCAGAATGGCCGGCAGAGGAAAGCAGTACTTC.

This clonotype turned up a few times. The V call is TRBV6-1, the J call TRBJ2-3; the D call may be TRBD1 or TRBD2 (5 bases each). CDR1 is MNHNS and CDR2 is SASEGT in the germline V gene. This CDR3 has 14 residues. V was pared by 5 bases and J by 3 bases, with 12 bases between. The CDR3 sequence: CASSQRDGTDTQYF. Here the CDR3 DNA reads TGTGCCAGCAGTCAACGGGACGGTACAGATACGCAGTATTTT.

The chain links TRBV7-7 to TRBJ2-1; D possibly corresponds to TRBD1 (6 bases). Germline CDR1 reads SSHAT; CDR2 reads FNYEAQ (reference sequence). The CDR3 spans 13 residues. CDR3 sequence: CAPARTERFEQFF. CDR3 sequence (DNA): TGTGCTCCGGCCCGGACAGAACGTTTTGAGCAGTTCTTC.

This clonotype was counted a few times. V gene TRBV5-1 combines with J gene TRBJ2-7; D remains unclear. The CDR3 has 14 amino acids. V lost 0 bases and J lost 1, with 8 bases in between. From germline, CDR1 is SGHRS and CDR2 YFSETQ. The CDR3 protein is CASSLAIWSYEQYF. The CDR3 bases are TGCGCCAGCAGCTTGGCCATTTGGTCCTACGAGCAGTACTTC.

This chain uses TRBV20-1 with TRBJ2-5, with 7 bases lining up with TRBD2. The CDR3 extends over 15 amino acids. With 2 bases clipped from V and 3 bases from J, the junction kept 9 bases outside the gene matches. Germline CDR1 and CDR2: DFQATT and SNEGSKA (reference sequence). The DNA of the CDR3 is TGCAGTGCTAGATATCGTCCTAGCGGAAAAGAGACCCAGTACTTC. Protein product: CSARYRPSGKETQYF.

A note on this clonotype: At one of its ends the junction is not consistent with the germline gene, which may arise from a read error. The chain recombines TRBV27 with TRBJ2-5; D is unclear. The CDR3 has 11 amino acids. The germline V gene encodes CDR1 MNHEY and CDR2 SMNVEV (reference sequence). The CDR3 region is CASGLKETQCF. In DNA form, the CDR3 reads TGTGCCAGCGGTTTAAAAGAGACCCAGTGCTTC.

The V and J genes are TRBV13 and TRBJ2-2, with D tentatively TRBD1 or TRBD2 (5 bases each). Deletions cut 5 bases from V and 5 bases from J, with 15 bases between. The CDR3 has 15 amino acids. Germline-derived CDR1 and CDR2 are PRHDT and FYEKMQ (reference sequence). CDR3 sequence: CASSKNRDPTGELFF. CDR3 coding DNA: TGTGCCAGCAGCAAGAACCGGGACCCGACCGGGGAGCTGTTTTTT. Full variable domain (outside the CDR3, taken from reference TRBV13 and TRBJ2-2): AAGVIQSPRHLIKEKRETATLKCYPIPRHDTVYWYQQGPGQDPQFLISFYEKMQSDKGSIPDRFSAQQFSDYHSELNMSSLELGDSALYFCASSKNRDPTGELFFGEGSRLTVL.

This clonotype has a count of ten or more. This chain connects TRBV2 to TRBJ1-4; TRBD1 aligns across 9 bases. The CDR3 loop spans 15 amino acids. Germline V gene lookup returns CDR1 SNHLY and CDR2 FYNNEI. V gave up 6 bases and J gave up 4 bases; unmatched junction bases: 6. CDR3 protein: CASRVQGASNEKLFF. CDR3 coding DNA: TGTGCCAGCAGGGTACAGGGGGCGAGTAATGAAAAACTGTTTTTT. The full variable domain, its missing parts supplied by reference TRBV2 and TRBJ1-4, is EPEVTQTPSHQVTQMGQEVILRCVPISNHLYFYWYRQILGQKVEFLVSFYNNEISEKSEIFDDQFSVERPDGSNFTLKIRSTKLEDSAMYFCASRVQGASNEKLFFGSGTQLSVL.

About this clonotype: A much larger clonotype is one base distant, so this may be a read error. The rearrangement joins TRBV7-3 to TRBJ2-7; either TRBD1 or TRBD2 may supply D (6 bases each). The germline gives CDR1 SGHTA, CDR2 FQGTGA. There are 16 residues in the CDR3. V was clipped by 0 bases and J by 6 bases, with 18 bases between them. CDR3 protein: CASSLTSIGGFFEQYF. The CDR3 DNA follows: TGTGCCAGCAGCTTAACGTCGATAGGGGGGTTCTTCGAGCAGTACTTC.

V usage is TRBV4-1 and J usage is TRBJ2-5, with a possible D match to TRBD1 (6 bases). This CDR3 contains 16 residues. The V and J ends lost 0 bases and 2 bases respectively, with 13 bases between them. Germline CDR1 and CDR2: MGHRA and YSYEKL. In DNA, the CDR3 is TGCGCCAGCAGCCAAGACGGGACACCGAGACAAGAGACCCAGTACTTC. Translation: CASSQDGTPRQETQYF.